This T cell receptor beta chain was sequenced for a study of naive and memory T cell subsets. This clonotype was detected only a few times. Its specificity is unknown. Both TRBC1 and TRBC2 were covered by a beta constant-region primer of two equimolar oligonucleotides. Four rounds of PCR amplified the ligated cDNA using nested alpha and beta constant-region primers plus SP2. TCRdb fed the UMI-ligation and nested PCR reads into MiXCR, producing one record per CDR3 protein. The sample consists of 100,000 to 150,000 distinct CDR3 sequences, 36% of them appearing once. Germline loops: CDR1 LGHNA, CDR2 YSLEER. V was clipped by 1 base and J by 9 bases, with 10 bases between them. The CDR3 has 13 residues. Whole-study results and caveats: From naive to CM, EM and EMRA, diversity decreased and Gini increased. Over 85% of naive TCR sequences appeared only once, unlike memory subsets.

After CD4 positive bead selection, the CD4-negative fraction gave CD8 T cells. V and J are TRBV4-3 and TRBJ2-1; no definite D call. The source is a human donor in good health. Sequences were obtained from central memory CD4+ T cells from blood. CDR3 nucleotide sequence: TGCGCCAGCAGCCAAGGATCAGCGACTGAGCAGTTCTTC. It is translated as CASSQGSATEQFF.